A single sample is the source of the 18 T cell receptor beta chains below, sequenced in a study of T cells in Graves' hyperthyroidism and ophthalmopathy. RNA transcripts served as the template for amplifying TCR beta CDR3 regions. TCR CDR3 regions were first amplified by RT-PCR with HTBI primers. TCRdb redid the calling of the multiplex PCR reads with MiXCR, one entry per CDR3 protein. The sample holds roughly 500,000 distinct CDR3 sequences, roughly 24% seen once. The sequenced sample consisted of blood. The receptors were gathered from a woman in her twenties or thirties with Graves' ophthalmopathy.

The chain joins TRBV6-1 to TRBJ2-7; unclear D gene. V dropped 6 bases and J dropped 5 bases, with 5 bases sitting between them. The CDR3 totals 10 residues. CDR1 is MNHNS and CDR2 is SASEGT in the germline V gene. The CDR3 DNA is TGTGCCAGCAGGAACAACGAGCAGTACTTC. It is translated as CASRNNEQYF.

This clonotype was recorded many times. The chain joins TRBV6-2 or TRBV6-3 to TRBJ1-2, with 8 bases matching TRBD1. The CDR3 consists of 18 residues. Germline V gives CDR1 MNHEY, CDR2 SVGEGT. V shed 0 bases and J 6 bases; nucleotides not matched to a gene: 15. The CDR3 DNA reads TGTGCCAGCAGTTACTCGAGGCGGACAGGGCTTGGATCAAATGGCTACACCTTC. Its translation is CASSYSRRTGLGSNGYTF.

This clonotype was counted at least ten times. This chain connects TRBV15 to TRBJ1-3; the D is unclear. CDR1 is LNHNV, CDR2 YYDKDF, per germline (reference sequence). There are 15 residues in the CDR3. V dropped 0 bases and J dropped 3 bases, with 9 bases sitting between them. Written as DNA, the CDR3 is TGTGCCACCAGCAGAGATACTGGGGATGGAAACACCATATATTTT. As protein: CATSRDTGDGNTIYF.

The chain links TRBV6-5 to TRBJ1-2, with D perhaps matching TRBD1 (5 bases). The CDR3 runs to 15 residues. Trimming shortened V by 4 bases and J by 4 bases, and 16 bases separated the two germline ends. Germline CDR1 reads MNHEY; CDR2 reads SVGAGI. The chain's CDR3 is CASSSPTGRTYGYTF. The CDR3 DNA is TGTGCCAGCAGTTCTCCCACGGGACGGACCTATGGCTACACCTTC.

This sequence joins TRBV12-3 or TRBV12-4 and TRBJ1-1, with 8 bases lining up with TRBD1. Trimming at V came to 7 bases and at J to 4 bases, leaving 8 bases not matched to a gene. The CDR3 is 14 residues long. DNA of the CDR3: TGTGCCAGCATTTGGACAGGGCTGGGCACTGAAGCTTTCTTT. It codes for CASIWTGLGTEAFF.

The chain joins TRBV12-3 or TRBV12-4 to TRBJ2-5; no firm D call. Trimming took off 2 bases at V and 8 bases at J, with 6 bases between the two ends. CDR3 length: 11 residues. CDR3 sequence (DNA): TGTGCCAGCAGTTTATTATTTACCCAGTACTTC. Translation gives CASSLLFTQYF.

Concerning this clonotype itself: One base away lies a much larger clone, so this may be a sequencing read error. The chain uses TRBV15 and TRBJ2-7; TRBD1 aligns across 11 bases. CDR1 is LNHNV and CDR2 is YYDKDF in the germline V gene (reference sequence). CDR3 length: 16 amino acids. CDR3 amino acids: CATSTDGQGAGYEQCF. The CDR3 DNA follows: TGTGCCACCAGCACAGACGGACAGGGGGCCGGTTACGAGCAGTGCTTC.

The sample holds many counts of this clonotype. This chain links TRBV2 with TRBJ2-5; 7 bases agree with TRBD2. CDR3 length: 13 amino acids. Germline lookup yields CDR1 SNHLY and CDR2 FYNNEI. Trimming cost V 8 bases and J 5 bases; bases outside gene matches: 8. CDR3 bases: TGTGCCAGCCGTCCTTGGCGGGGGGAGACCCAGTACTTC. Amino acid sequence: CASRPWRGETQYF.

In its sample, this clonotype was seen many times. The chain employs TRBV20-1 and TRBJ1-1, with a tentative D call TRBD1 (5 bases). The germline V and J ends were trimmed by 3 bases and 2 bases, with 13 bases remaining between them. The CDR3 has 14 amino acids. Germline CDR1 is DFQATT and CDR2 is SNEGSKA (reference sequence). The CDR3 is CSASLAGQNTEAFF. The CDR3 DNA follows: TGCAGTGCTAGTCTCGCAGGACAAAACACTGAAGCTTTCTTT.

The CDR3 DNA reads as TGTGCCAGTAGTCCCGGAGCGTCCCCCACCGGGGAGCTGTTTTTT. Translated: CASSPGASPTGELFF. The chain employs TRBV19 and TRBJ2-2; D not certain. CDR3 length: 15 residues. Germline V CDR1 and CDR2: LNHDA, SQIVND (reference sequence). Trimming pared 5 bases from V and 4 bases from J, leaving 14 bases between.

This clonotype appeared once. The chain joins TRBV12-3 or TRBV12-4 to TRBJ1-2, with TRBD1 matching 8 bases. V lost 4 bases, J lost 6 bases, and 4 bases stayed unmatched. The CDR3 has 13 residues. Here the CDR3 reads CASSWTGTDGYTF. CDR3 DNA: TGTGCCAGCAGTTGGACAGGGACTGATGGCTACACCTTC.

This clonotype was recorded at least ten times. The chain links TRBV6-1 to TRBJ2-4, with a possible D match to TRBD1 (6 bases). V lost 5 bases and J 2 bases, leaving 13 bases between the germline ends. Germline CDR1 reads MNHNS; CDR2 reads SASEGT. This CDR3 comprises 15 residues. CDR3 in amino acids: CASSRHDRPKNIQYF. The CDR3 DNA follows: TGTGCCAGCAGTCGCCACGACAGGCCCAAAAACATTCAGTACTTC.

This clonotype was picked up many times. The rearrangement joins TRBV6-5 to TRBJ1-3; D is undetermined. Per germline, CDR1 MNHEY and CDR2 SVGAGI. V dropped 8 bases and J dropped 0 bases, with 11 bases sitting between them. CDR3 length equals 14 residues. The CDR3 nucleotides are TGTGCCAGCGGCTTACAGTCCTCTGGAAACACCATATATTTT. Amino acids: CASGLQSSGNTIYF.

This chain uses TRBV6-1 with TRBJ2-7, with 7 nucleotides matching TRBD1. This CDR3 region has 14 residues. Germline V gene lookup returns CDR1 MNHNS and CDR2 SASEGT. V gave up 5 bases and J gave up 4 bases; unmatched junction bases: 8. This CDR3 is CASSRSYRGYEQYF. DNA of the CDR3: TGTGCCAGCAGTCGTTCGTACAGGGGTTACGAGCAGTACTTC.

Only a few counts were recorded for this clonotype. The chain uses TRBV3-1 and TRBJ2-7; the match to TRBD2 covers 7 bases. J was trimmed by 6 bases and V by 3 bases; bases with no gene match: 5. This CDR3 has 13 residues. Germline CDR1 and CDR2: LGHDT and YNNKEL (reference sequence). In nucleotides, the CDR3 is TGTGCCAGCAGCCAGGCTCGCGGGAGCGAGCAGTACTTC. This translates into CASSQARGSEQYF.

This clonotype was recorded many times. The V gene is TRBV6-1, the J gene TRBJ2-5; no definite D call. Germline V gives CDR1 MNHNS, CDR2 SASEGT. With 8 bases removed from V and 4 bases from J, the gap between germline ends came to 8 bases. This CDR3 spans 11 amino acids. As DNA, the CDR3 is TGTGCCAGCGGTTCCCCAGAGACCCAGTACTTC. Amino acid sequence: CASGSPETQYF.

This clonotype was detected a few times. This chain connects TRBV6-1 to TRBJ1-1, with 7 bases matching TRBD1. Losses at the gene ends were 1 base for V and 4 bases for J; bases not matched to a gene: 3. The CDR3 loop spans 14 amino acids. CDR1 is MNHNS, CDR2 SASEGT, per germline. This CDR3 reads CASSEVGGGTEAFF. Written as DNA, the CDR3 is TGTGCCAGCAGTGAAGTAGGGGGCGGCACTGAAGCTTTCTTT.

This clonotype came up many times. This chain joins TRBV20-1 and TRBJ1-5, with a weak D call TRBD1 (6 bases). The CDR3 has 16 residues. With 2 bases removed from V and 0 bases from J, the gap between germline ends came to 14 bases. CDR1 and CDR2 from the germline V gene are DFQATT and SNEGSKA (reference sequence). The CDR3 bases are TGCAGTGCTAGACCCACACAGGGTGGTAGCAATCAGCCCCAGCATTTT. Its protein is CSARPTQGGSNQPQHF.